Presented here are 14 T cell receptor beta chains from one specimen sequenced in a study of T cell responses to AZD1222 COVID-19 vaccine (dated by TCRdb to 2020 to 2022). Explained via the paper, the time point label denotes: baseline before first vaccination. Library generation was performed with the immunoSEQ multiplex PCR assay. TCRdb limited this immuneACCESS table to in-frame rearrangements with V and J called. A share of clones is missing; checked studies link under half to unresolved V genes, and the rest is unexplained. Counted in this sample were roughly 120,000 clones; 80% to 90% of them appeared once. The top ten hold about 1.5% of the sample. The sequencing here drew on peripheral blood, taken on day 0 of AZD1222 vaccination. The receptors come from an adult in good health.

V is TRBV7-3 and J is TRBJ2-5; tentatively, D is TRBD2 (5 bases). Trimming left V 1 base short and J 2 bases short, with 8 bases between. The CDR3 length is 14 residues. From germline, CDR1 is SGHTA and CDR2 FQGTGA. The CDR3 sequence is CASSLSRLQETQYF. In DNA, the CDR3 is TGTGCCAGCAGCTTAAGCAGACTACAAGAGACCCAGTACTTC.

The chain couples TRBV30 to TRBJ1-3; D may be TRBD1 (6 bases). The CDR3 runs to 14 residues. The V and J ends lost 0 bases and 4 bases respectively, with 10 bases between them. CDR1 and CDR2 (germline): GTSNPN, SVGIG (reference sequence). The chain's CDR3 is CAWSVATGGNTIYF. The CDR3 bases are TGTGCCTGGAGTGTTGCGACAGGCGGAAACACCATATATTTT.

This rearrangement joins TRBV14 to TRBJ1-2; 7 bases are shared with TRBD1. The CDR3 runs to 14 residues. V lost 4 bases and J lost 4; bases outside the gene matches: 6. The V gene's germline CDR1 is SGHDN and CDR2 FVKESK. CDR3 sequence: CASSREQGTYGYTF. The CDR3 region has the DNA TGTGCCAGCAGCCGTGAACAGGGGACCTATGGCTACACCTTC.

The chain's CDR3 is CSVDRYTGELFF. In nucleotides, the CDR3 is TGCAGCGTTGATCGGTACACCGGGGAGCTGTTTTTT. The chain carries TRBV29-1 and TRBJ2-2; D is undetermined. Trimming stripped 3 bases from V and 3 bases from J, with 5 bases between. Germline CDR1 and CDR2: SQVTM and ANQGSEA. CDR3 length: 12 amino acids.

The rearrangement links TRBV7-6 to TRBJ2-6, with D uncertain. The CDR3 totals 15 residues. V lost 3 bases to trimming and J lost 2 bases, with 8 bases between them. From germline, CDR1 is SGHVS and CDR2 FNYEAQ. The CDR3 DNA reads as TGTGCCAGCAGCTTTAACAAGGCTGGGGCCAACGTCCTGACTTTC. It encodes CASSFNKAGANVLTF.

V gene TRBV9 combines with J gene TRBJ2-6, with D unclear. Trimming cost V 4 bases and J 2 bases, with 7 bases left between them. The CDR3 length is 14 residues. Germline assignment: CDR1 SGDLS and CDR2 YYNGEE. CDR3 loop: CASSQTAGANVLTF. CDR3 nucleotides: TGTGCCAGCAGCCAGACTGCTGGGGCCAACGTCCTGACTTTC.

The gene calls are TRBV7-2 and TRBJ2-7, with D perhaps matching TRBD2 (6 bases). V lost 6 bases, J lost 3 bases, and 18 bases lay in between. The CDR3 contains 15 residues. Germline loops: CDR1 SGHTA, CDR2 FQGNSA. The CDR3 DNA follows: TGTGCCAGCAGTCGTCCCGGAGGGGCCCTCTACGAGCAGTACTTC. It translates to CASSRPGGALYEQYF.

This chain joins TRBV5-5 and TRBJ1-2, with 7 positions matching TRBD1. Germline values: CDR1 SGHKS, CDR2 YYEKEE (reference sequence). The CDR3 spans 17 residues. The J segment lost 4 bases and the V segment lost 0 bases, leaving 12 bases of the junction unmatched. CDR3 residues: CASSLATGDMGLYGYTF. The DNA for the CDR3 is TGTGCCAGCAGCTTGGCTACAGGGGACATGGGGCTCTATGGCTACACCTTC.

The chain has TRBV24-1 and TRBJ2-1; D remains ambiguous. CDR3 length: 16 residues. CDR1 is KGHDR and CDR2 is SFDVKD in the germline V gene. V was clipped by 0 bases and J by 2 bases, with 10 bases between them. CDR3 sequence reads: CATSDLTRATYNEQFF. The DNA of the CDR3 is TGTGCCACCAGTGATTTGACGCGCGCCACCTACAATGAGCAGTTCTTC.

This chain links TRBV25-1 with TRBJ2-7; D might be TRBD1 (5 bases). V was cut by 5 bases and J by 0 bases, with 11 bases left in between. Germline CDR1 reads MGHDK; CDR2 reads SYGVNS. This CDR3 comprises 14 residues. DNA of the CDR3: TGTGCCAGCAGTATGGGGCGGAGCTCCTACGAGCAGTACTTC. It specifies CASSMGRSSYEQYF.

This chain uses TRBV18 with TRBJ2-1, with TRBD1 as a possible D gene (6 bases). Trimming took off 7 bases at V and 2 bases at J, with 15 bases between the two ends. The CDR3 covers 15 residues. Germline CDR1 KGHSH, CDR2 LQKENI. CDR3 amino acids: CASCSQGNAYNEQFF. The CDR3 coding sequence is TGTGCCAGCTGTTCTCAGGGGAATGCCTACAATGAGCAGTTCTTC. Together with reference TRBV18 and TRBJ2-1, the CDR3 gives the full variable domain: NAGVMQNPRHLVRRRGQEARLRCSPMKGHSHVYWYRQLPEEGLKFMVYLQKENIIDESGMPKERFSAEFPKEGPSILRIQQVVRGDSAAYFCASCSQGNAYNEQFFGPGTRLTVL.

V gene TRBV6-5 combines with J gene TRBJ1-6; D ambiguous. The CDR3 sequence is 15 residues long. V was pared by 0 bases and J by 6 bases, with 9 bases between. Per germline, CDR1 MNHEY and CDR2 SVGAGI. CDR3 coding DNA: TGTGCCAGCAGTTACTCGATGACACCTAATTCACCCCTCCACTTT. This gives the protein CASSYSMTPNSPLHF.

This chain links TRBV24-1 with TRBJ1-5, with 11 bases lining up with TRBD1. The junction had 4 bases not matched to a gene; V was cut back by 10 bases and J by 3 bases. The germline CDR1 and CDR2 sequences are KGHDR and SFDVKD. CDR3 length equals 14 residues. The CDR3 DNA sequence: TGTGCCACAGGGGACAGGGGGAACAATCAGCCCCAGCATTTT. This codes for CATGDRGNNQPQHF.

This chain joins TRBV19 and TRBJ1-1, with 8 bases that match TRBD1. CDR3 length: 13 residues. Germline assignment: CDR1 LNHDA and CDR2 SQIVND (reference sequence). J was trimmed by 6 bases and V by 6 bases; bases with no gene match: 6. The CDR3 sequence: CASREQGAAEAFF. For the CDR3, the DNA is TGTGCCAGTAGGGAGCAGGGGGCGGCTGAAGCTTTCTTT.